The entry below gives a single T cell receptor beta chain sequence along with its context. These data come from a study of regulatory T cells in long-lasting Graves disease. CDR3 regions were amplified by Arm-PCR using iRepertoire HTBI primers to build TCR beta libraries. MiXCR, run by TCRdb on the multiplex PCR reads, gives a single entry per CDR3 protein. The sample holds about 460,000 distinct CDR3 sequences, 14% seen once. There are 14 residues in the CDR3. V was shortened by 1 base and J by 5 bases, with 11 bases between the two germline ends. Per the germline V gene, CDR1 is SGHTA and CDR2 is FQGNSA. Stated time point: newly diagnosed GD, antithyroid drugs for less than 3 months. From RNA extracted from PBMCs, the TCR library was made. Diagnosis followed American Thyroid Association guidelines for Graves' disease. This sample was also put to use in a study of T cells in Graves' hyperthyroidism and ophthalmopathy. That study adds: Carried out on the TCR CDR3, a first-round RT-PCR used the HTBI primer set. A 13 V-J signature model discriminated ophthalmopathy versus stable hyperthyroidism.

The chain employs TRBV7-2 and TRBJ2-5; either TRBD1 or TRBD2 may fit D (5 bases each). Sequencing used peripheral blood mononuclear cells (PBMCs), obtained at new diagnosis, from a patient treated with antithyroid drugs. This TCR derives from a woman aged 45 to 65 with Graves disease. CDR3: CASSLGWGPETQYF. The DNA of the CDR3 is TGTGCCAGCAGCTTAGGATGGGGACCCGAGACCCAGTACTTC.